One TCR beta chain is described in this entry. Per the germline V gene, CDR1 is SGHVS and CDR2 is FNYEAQ. Trimming left V 2 bases short and J 8 bases short, with 10 bases between. The CDR3 consists of 13 residues. Produced via immunoSEQ multiplex PCR; TCRdb's table is partial and in-frame only. The data show 220,000 or so clones, around 87% seen once. The data derive from a study of blood T cell repertoires in COVID-19. Turning to the study itself: There were acute and convalescent COVID-19 samples, and they came from the United States, Italy and Spain.

Sequencing used PBMCs or T cells enriched from blood (not recorded which). This TCR came from a man aged 25-40 years who had been exposed to COVID-19. This chain uses TRBV7-6 with TRBJ2-1; D ambiguous. The CDR3 is CASSLTISDEQFF. In nucleotides, the CDR3 is TGTGCCAGCAGCTTAACGATTTCGGATGAGCAGTTCTTC.